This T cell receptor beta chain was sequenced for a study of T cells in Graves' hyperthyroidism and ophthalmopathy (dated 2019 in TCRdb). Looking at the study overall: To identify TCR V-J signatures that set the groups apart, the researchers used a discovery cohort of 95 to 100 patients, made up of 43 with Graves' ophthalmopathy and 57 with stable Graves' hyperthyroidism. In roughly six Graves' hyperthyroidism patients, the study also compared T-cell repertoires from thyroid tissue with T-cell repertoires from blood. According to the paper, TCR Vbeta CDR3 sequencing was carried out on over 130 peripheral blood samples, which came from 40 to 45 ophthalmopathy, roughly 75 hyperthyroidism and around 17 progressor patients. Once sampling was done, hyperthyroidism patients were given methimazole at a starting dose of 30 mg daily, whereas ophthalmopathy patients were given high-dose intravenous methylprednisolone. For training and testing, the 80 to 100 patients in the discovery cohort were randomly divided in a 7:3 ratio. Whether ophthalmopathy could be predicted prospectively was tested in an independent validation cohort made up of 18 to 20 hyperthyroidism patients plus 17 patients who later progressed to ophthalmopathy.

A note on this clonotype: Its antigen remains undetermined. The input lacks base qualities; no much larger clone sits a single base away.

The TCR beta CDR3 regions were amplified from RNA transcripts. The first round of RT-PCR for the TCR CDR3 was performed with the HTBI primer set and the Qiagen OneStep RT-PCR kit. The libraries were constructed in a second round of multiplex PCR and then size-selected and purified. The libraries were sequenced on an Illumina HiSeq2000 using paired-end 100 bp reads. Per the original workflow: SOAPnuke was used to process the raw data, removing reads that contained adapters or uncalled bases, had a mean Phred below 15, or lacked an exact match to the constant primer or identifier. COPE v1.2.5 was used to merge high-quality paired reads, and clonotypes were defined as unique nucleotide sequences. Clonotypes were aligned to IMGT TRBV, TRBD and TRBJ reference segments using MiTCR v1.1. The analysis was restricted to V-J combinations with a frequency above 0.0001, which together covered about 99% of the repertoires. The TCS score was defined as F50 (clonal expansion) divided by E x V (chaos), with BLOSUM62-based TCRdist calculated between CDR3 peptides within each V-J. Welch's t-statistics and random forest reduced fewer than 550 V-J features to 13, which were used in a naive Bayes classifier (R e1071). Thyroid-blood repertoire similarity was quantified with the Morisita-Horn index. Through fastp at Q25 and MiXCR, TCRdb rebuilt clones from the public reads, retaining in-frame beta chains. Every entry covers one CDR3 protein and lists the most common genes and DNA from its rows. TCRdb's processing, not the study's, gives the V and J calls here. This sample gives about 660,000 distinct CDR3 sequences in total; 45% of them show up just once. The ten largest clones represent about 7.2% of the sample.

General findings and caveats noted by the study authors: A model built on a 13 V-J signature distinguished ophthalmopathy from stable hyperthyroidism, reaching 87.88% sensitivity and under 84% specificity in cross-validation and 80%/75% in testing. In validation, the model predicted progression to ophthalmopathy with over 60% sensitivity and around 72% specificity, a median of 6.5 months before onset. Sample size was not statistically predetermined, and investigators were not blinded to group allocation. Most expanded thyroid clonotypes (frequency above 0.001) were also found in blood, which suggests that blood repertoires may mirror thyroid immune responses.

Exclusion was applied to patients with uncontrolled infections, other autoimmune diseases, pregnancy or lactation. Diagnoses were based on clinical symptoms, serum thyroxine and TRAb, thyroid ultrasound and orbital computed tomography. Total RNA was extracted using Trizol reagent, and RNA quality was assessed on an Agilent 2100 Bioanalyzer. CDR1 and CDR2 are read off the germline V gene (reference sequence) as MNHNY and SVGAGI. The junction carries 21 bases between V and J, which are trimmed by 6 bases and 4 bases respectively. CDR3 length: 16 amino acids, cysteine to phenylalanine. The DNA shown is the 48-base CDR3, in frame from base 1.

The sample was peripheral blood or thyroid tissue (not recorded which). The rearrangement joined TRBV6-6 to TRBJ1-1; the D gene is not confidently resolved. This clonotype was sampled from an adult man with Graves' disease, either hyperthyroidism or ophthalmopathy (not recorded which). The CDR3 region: CASSLTWVRRRTEAFF. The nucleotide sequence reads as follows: TGTGCCAGCAGCTTGACATGGGTAAGGAGACGCACTGAAGCTTTCTTT.